This TCR beta chain appears in the sequencing data of a study of cytomegalovirus exposure and HLA in healthy donors. PCR involved 60 Vbeta and 13 Jbeta primers. Assay used: immunoSEQ multiplex PCR; TCRdb lists only in-frame clones, some missing. The sample includes over 80,000 clones. Study observations and caveats: As was reported, the classifier diagnosed cytomegalovirus status with high specificity and sensitivity. Most TCR beta V segments were productive about 87% or about 30% of the time in an earlier analysis. Some segments of the V type, notably TRBV6-2 and TRBV6-3, were excluded as indistinguishable.

A note on this clone: Its antigen is still unknown.

Germline CDR1 SGHVS, CDR2 FNYEAQ. V was shortened by 5 bases and J by 4 bases, with 9 bases between the two germline ends. This CDR3 comprises 14 residues. The chain couples TRBV7-6 to TRBJ2-6; no definite D call. The receptor's source is a girl between 5 and 17 years old in good health and CMV-seropositive. Specimen: PBMCs. The CDR3 region has the DNA TGTGCCAGCAGCGTCTTTTCGGGGGCCAACGTCCTGACTTTC. It specifies CASSVFSGANVLTF.